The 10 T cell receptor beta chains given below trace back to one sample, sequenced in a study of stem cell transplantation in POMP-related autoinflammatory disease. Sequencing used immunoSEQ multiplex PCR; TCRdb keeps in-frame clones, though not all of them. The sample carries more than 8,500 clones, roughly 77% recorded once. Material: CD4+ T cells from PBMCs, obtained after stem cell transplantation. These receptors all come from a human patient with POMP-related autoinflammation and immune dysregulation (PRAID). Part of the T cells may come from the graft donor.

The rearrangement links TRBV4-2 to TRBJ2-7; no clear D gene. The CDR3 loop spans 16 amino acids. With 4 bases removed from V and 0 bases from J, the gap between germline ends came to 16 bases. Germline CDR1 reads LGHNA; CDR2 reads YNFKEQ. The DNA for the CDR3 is TGTGCCAGCAGCCTATCAGCCCAATTTAGCTCCTACGAGCAGTACTTC. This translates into CASSLSAQFSSYEQYF.

The CDR3 here is CASSSVRTGVFGNQPQHF. In DNA, the CDR3 is TGTGCCAGCAGCTCTGTCCGGACAGGCGTATTCGGCAATCAGCCCCAGCATTTT. The chain uses TRBV5-8 and TRBJ1-5; 7 bases align to TRBD1. Germline CDR1 is SGHTS and CDR2 is YDEGEE. V trimming: 3 bases; J trimming: 2 bases; junction bases outside the gene matches: 14. The CDR3 is made up of 18 amino acids. Combining the CDR3 with reference TRBV5-8 and TRBJ1-5 gives the whole variable domain EAGVTQSPTHLIKTRGQQATLRCSPISGHTSVYWYQQALGLGLQFLLWYDEGEERNRGNFPPRFSGRQFPNYSSELNVNALELEDSALYLCASSSVRTGVFGNQPQHFGDGTRLSIL.

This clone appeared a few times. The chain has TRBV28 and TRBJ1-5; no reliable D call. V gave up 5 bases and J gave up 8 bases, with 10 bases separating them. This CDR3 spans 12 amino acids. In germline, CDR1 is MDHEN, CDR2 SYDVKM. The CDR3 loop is CASSPRAEPQHF. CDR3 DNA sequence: TGTGCCAGCAGTCCGCGAGCGGAGCCCCAGCATTTT. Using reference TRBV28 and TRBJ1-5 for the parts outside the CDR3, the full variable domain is DVKVTQSSRYLVKRTGEKVFLECVQDMDHENMFWYRQDPGLGLRLIYFSYDVKMKEKGDIPEGYSVSREKKERFSLILESASTNQTSMYLCASSPRAEPQHFGDGTRLSIL.

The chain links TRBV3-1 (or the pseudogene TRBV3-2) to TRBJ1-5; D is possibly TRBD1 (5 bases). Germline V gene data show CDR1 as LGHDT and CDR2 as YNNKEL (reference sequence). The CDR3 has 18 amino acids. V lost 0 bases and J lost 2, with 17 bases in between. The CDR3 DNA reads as TGTGCCAGCAGCCAAGATTCGCCGCGGGGGTACGGCAATCAGCCCCAGCATTTT. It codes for CASSQDSPRGYGNQPQHF.

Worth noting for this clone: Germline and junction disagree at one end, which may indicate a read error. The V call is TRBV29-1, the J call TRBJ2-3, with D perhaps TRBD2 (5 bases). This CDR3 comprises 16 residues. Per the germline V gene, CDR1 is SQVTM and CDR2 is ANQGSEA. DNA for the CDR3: TGCAGCGTCGAAGAGTTACGCGGGCTAGCCCTAAAGGGGCAGTATTTT. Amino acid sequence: CSVEELRGLALKGQYF.

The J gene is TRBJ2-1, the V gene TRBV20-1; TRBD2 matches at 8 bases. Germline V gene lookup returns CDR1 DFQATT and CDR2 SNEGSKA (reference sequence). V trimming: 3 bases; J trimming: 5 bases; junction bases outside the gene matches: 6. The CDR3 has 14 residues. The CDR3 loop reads CSASRGRPHNEQFF. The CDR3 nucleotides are TGCAGTGCTAGTCGCGGGAGGCCACACAATGAGCAGTTCTTC.

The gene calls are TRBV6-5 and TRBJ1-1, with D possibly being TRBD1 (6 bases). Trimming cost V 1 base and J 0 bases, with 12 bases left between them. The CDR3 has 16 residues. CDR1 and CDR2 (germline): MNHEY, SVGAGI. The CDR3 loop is CASSYWGQTLNTEAFF. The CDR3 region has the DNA TGTGCCAGCAGTTACTGGGGACAAACCCTGAACACTGAAGCTTTCTTT.

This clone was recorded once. CDR3 nucleotides: TGTGCCAGCAAGGGACAGTATGGCTACACCTTC. Its translation: CASKGQYGYTF. The gene calls are TRBV2 and TRBJ1-2; 7 bases are shared with TRBD1. The germline gives CDR1 SNHLY, CDR2 FYNNEI. The CDR3 runs 11 residues. The V segment lost 7 bases and the J segment 5 bases; nucleotides outside the gene matches: 1.

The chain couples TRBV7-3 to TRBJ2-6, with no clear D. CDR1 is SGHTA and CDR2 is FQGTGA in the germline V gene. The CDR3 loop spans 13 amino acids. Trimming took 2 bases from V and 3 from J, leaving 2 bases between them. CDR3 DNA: TGTGCCAGCAGCTTATTTGGGGCCAACGTCCTGACTTTC. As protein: CASSLFGANVLTF.

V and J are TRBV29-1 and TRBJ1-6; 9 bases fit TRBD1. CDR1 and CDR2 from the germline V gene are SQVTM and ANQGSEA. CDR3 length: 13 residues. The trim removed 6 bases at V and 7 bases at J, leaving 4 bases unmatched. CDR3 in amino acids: CSVRDRENSPLHF. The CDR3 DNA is TGCAGCGTGCGGGACAGGGAGAATTCACCCCTCCACTTT.